This T cell receptor beta chain was identified during a study of shared clonotypes between healthy human individuals. Cells designated naive CD8 were CD45RO-negative and were positively selected for CCR7, with terminally differentiated effector memory CD45RA+ cells excluded. Produced via immunoSEQ multiplex PCR; TCRdb's table is partial and in-frame only. The table has around 2,100,000 clones, about 95% seen once. This sequence originates from a man aged 18 to 29 in good health. Sequences were obtained from naive CD8+ T cells sorted from blood.

The CDR3 is CASSLVTLNNEQFF. The DNA of the CDR3 is TGTGCCAGCAGCTTGGTGACTTTGAACAATGAGCAGTTCTTC. The gene calls are TRBV5-4 and TRBJ2-1; D uncertain. This CDR3 comprises 14 residues. V was pared by 0 bases and J by 5 bases, with 9 bases between. The germline V gene has CDR1 SGHNT and CDR2 YYREEE (reference sequence).